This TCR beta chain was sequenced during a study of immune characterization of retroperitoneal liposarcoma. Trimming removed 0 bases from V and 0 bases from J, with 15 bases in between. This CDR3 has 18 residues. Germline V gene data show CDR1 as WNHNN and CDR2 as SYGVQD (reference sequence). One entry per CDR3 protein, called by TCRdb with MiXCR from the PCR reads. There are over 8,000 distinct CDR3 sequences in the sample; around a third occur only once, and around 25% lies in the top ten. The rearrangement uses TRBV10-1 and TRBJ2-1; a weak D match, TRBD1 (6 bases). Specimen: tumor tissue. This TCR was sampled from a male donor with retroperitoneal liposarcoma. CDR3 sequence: CASSESGTPTSSYNEQFF. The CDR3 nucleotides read TGCGCCAGCAGTGAGTCGGGGACACCGACGAGCTCCTACAATGAGCAGTTCTTC.